The entry below gives a single T cell receptor beta chain sequence along with its context. Germline lookup yields CDR1 WNHNN and CDR2 SYGVQD (reference sequence). Losses at the gene ends were 11 bases for V and 3 bases for J; bases not matched to a gene: 8. CDR3 length equals 14 residues. The PCR used 60 Vbeta and 13 Jbeta primers. The protocol was immunoSEQ multiplex PCR, while the TCRdb copy is restricted to in-frame clones and leaves out a portion. The table has about 170,000 clones, roughly 83% seen once; the top ten hold 0.95% to 1.5%. This record belongs to a study of cytomegalovirus exposure and HLA in healthy donors.

The material sequenced was PBMCs. The sequence came from a boy aged 2 to 9 in good health and CMV-seronegative. V is TRBV10-1 and J is TRBJ2-1, with 9 bases lining up with TRBD2. The CDR3 DNA reads TGCGCCCCCCGGCTAGCGGGGAACTACAATGAGCAGTTCTTC. It is translated as CAPRLAGNYNEQFF.